The present TCR beta chain was sequenced within a study of human T cells and chemical hapten exposure. Background on the study: Affected patients, primarily female, had alopecia areata, totalis or universalis.

Original analysis: Samples contained a median of roughly 93,000 TCRs, with a range of 23,224 to 690,600. TCRdb re-called the RACE reads with MiXCR, one entry per CDR3 protein. The V and J calls follow TCRdb's processing rather than the paper's. Here the sample spans approximately 68,000 distinct CDR3 sequences, 7.5% to 9.5% being singletons. V gave up 5 bases and J gave up 1 base, with 5 bases separating them. CDR3 size: 11 residues. The germline CDR1 and CDR2 sequences are SQVTM and ANQGSEA. Time point described: patch test 2, 6 weeks after DPC sensitization. Treatment specified: therapeutic diphenylcyclopropenone sensitization with weekly scalp DPC. Alopecia patients, 18 to 70 years old and DPC-suitable, served as donors.

The rearrangement uses TRBV29-1 and TRBJ1-2; no clear D gene. Sequenced here: whole blood, sampled in connection with sensitization to the hapten diphenylcyclopropenone (DPC). The TCR was taken from a woman between 45 and 65 years old with alopecia areata. Some clones in this sample may be carry-over from other donors' samples. The CDR3 nucleotides read TGCAGCGTTTGGGGTAACTATGGCTACACCTTC. As protein: CSVWGNYGYTF.